These T cell receptor beta chains were read from a single sample in a study of OX40 agonist ivuxolimab in advanced cancers. The repertoire was sequenced with immunoSEQ multiplex PCR; TCRdb's copy has only in-frame clones and lacks some. The table records some 87,000 clones, 94% of them present only once. Source: CD4+ or CD8+ T cells sorted from blood, taken in a trial of the OX40 agonist ivuxolimab. The source is an adult with an advanced solid tumor such as melanoma, head and neck, liver or kidney cancer. Both conserved end residues are part of each CDR3. The D gene is left open where the match is weak. Clone size is not always given. Where it is, it says once, few, many or a class for expanded clones.

V,D,size,J,CDR3,DNA
TRBV29-1,TRBD1,NA,TRBJ1-2,CSVEDPGQGYGYTF,TGCAGCGTTGAAGATCCCGGACAGGGGTATGGCTACACCTTC
TRBV12-5,NA,once,TRBJ2-3,CASGPGDSWGTDTQYF,TGTGCTAGTGGTCCTGGGGATAGTTGGGGCACAGATACGCAGTATTTT
TRBV5-6,NA,NA,TRBJ2-5,CASSFGGLETQYF,TGTGCCAGCAGCTTCGGAGGGTTGGAGACCCAGTACTTC
TRBV4-1,NA,NA,TRBJ2-4,CASSPMILAKNIQYF,TGCGCCAGCAGCCCCATGATACTAGCCAAAAACATTCAGTACTTC
TRBV12-5,NA,NA,TRBJ2-1,CASGLSSYNEQFF,TGTGCTAGTGGTCTGAGCTCCTACAATGAGCAGTTCTTC
TRBV28,NA,once,TRBJ2-4,CASLPRLAKNIQYF,TGTGCCAGCCTCCCCCGGCTAGCGAAAAACATTCAGTACTTC
TRBV29-1,NA,NA,TRBJ2-1,CSVGADPYYNEQFF,TGCAGCGTTGGGGCGGACCCGTACTACAATGAGCAGTTCTTC
TRBV30,NA,NA,TRBJ2-7,CAWSVDYEQYF,TGTGCCTGGAGTGTGGACTACGAGCAGTACTTC
TRBV7-8,NA,NA,TRBJ2-5,CASSLARNFGTQYF,TGTGCCAGCAGCTTAGCGCGGAATTTCGGGACCCAGTACTTC
TRBV9,TRBD1,NA,TRBJ2-1,CASSHGEQGDGNEQFF,TGTGCCAGCAGCCACGGGGAGCAGGGGGATGGCAATGAGCAGTTCTTC
TRBV7-3,TRBD1,NA,TRBJ2-3,CASSPLAYRAKLGQGRDTQYF,TGTGCCAGCAGCCCATTAGCCTATCGGGCAAAGTTAGGACAGGGTCGGGATACGCAGTATTTT
TRBV7-9,TRBD2,NA,TRBJ2-1,CASSLVTSGSGLEQFF,TGTGCCAGCAGCTTAGTGACTAGCGGGAGCGGTTTGGAGCAGTTCTTC
TRBV29-1,TRBD2,NA,TRBJ2-7,CSVAGLAGYEQYF,TGCAGCGTTGCAGGACTAGCGGGATACGAGCAGTACTTC
TRBV15,TRBD1,NA,TRBJ1-4,CATSRIEGRGPTNEKLFF,TGTGCCACCAGCAGAATAGAAGGCAGGGGGCCGACTAATGAAAAACTGTTTTTT
TRBV29-1,NA,NA,TRBJ1-1,CSVVLRENTEAFF,TGCAGCGTTGTTTTACGGGAGAACACTGAAGCTTTCTTT
TRBV4-1,TRBD2,NA,TRBJ2-7,CASSQASSGIIYEQYF,TGCGCCAGCAGCCAAGCCTCTAGCGGGATTATCTACGAGCAGTACTTC
TRBV6-6,NA,NA,TRBJ2-2,CASIVALNTGELFF,TGTGCCAGCATAGTAGCCTTGAACACCGGGGAGCTGTTTTTT